Listed below are T cell receptor beta chains from one sample, sequenced in a study of OX40 agonist ivuxolimab in advanced cancers. The table came from immunoSEQ multiplex PCR; TCRdb's copy has only in-frame clones and leaves some out. Of roughly 64,000 clones in the sample, 75% to 90% were seen once. Sequenced material: CD4+ or CD8+ T cells sorted from blood, taken in a trial of the OX40 agonist ivuxolimab. The receptor source for this set is an adult with an advanced solid tumor such as melanoma, head and neck, liver or kidney cancer. Both conserved end residues are part of each CDR3. The D gene is left open where the match is weak. Size is omitted from some rows. Given values are once, few, many or a class for expanded clones.

CDR3 protein	CDR3 DNA	V gene	clone size	J gene	D gene
CASSQVQGAYEQYF	TGCGCCAGCAGCCAAGTACAGGGGGCATACGAGCAGTACTTC	TRBV4-1	few	TRBJ2-7	TRBD1
CASSFSGGELFF	TGTGCCAGCAGCTTTAGTGGCGGGGAGCTGTTTTTT	TRBV5-4	.	TRBJ2-2	.
CASSLAWGGGEKLFF	TGCGCCAGCAGCTTGGCCTGGGGTGGGGGCGAAAAACTGTTTTTT	TRBV5-1	.	TRBJ1-4	.
CASSLGTPEAFF	TGTGCCAGCAGCTTAGGGACCCCTGAAGCTTTCTTT	TRBV11-1	.	TRBJ1-1	.
CASSRQGGNQPQHF	TGTGCCAGCAGCCGACAGGGGGGAAATCAGCCCCAGCATTTT	TRBV27	.	TRBJ1-5	TRBD1
CASSMEGQYGYTF	TGTGCCAGCAGCATGGAGGGGCAGTATGGCTACACCTTC	TRBV5-6	.	TRBJ1-2	.
CASSAYRGGIDNEQFF	TGTGCCAGCAGTGCTTACAGGGGTGGTATCGACAATGAGCAGTTCTTC	TRBV6-1	once	TRBJ2-1	TRBD1
CASSPVTGLDDEQYF	TGCGCCAGCAGTCCTGTGACGGGACTAGACGACGAGCAGTACTTC	TRBV10-2	.	TRBJ2-7	TRBD2
CASSQVEGAFYNEQFF	TGTGCCAGCAGCCAAGTAGAGGGGGCGTTCTACAATGAGCAGTTCTTC	TRBV14	.	TRBJ2-1	TRBD1
CASSWAGGAVEQYF	TGTGCCAGCAGCTGGGCAGGGGGCGCGGTTGAGCAGTACTTC	TRBV5-4	.	TRBJ2-7	TRBD1
CASSPGPGKETQYF	TGTGCCAGCTCACCGGGCCCAGGAAAAGAGACCCAGTACTTC	TRBV18	.	TRBJ2-5	.
CASSAGQYEAFF	TGTGCCAGCAGTGCGGGCCAGTATGAAGCTTTCTTT	TRBV27	.	TRBJ1-1	.
CASSLVAGDYGYTF	TGTGCCAGCAGCCTCGTTGCGGGGGACTATGGCTACACCTTC	TRBV7-3	.	TRBJ1-2	.
CASSGEPQAKLFF	TGTGCCAGCAGTGGGGAACCACAGGCAAAACTGTTTTTT	TRBV25-1	.	TRBJ1-4	.
CASSFGGLVVEQFF	TGTGCCAGCAGTTTCGGTGGGTTAGTTGTTGAGCAGTTCTTC	TRBV27	once	TRBJ2-1	.
CASSASGGSYNEQFF	TGTGCCAGCAGCGCTAGCGGGGGGTCCTACAATGAGCAGTTCTTC	TRBV9	.	TRBJ2-1	TRBD2
CASSYSPTGLEQFF	TGTGCCAGCAGTTACTCCCCGACAGGCCTCGAGCAGTTCTTC	TRBV6-5	.	TRBJ2-1	.
CASSAGQTEAFF	TGTGCCAGCAGTGCCGGACAGACTGAAGCTTTCTTT	TRBV5-4	.	TRBJ1-1	.
CASSGPRDYPNTGELFF	TGTGCCAGCAGCGGACCCCGGGACTACCCGAACACCGGGGAGCTGTTTTTT	TRBV9	.	TRBJ2-2	TRBD2
CASSLLWRSGETQYF	TGTGCCAGCAGTTTATTATGGCGGTCGGGAGAGACCCAGTACTTC	TRBV28	few	TRBJ2-5	.
CASSLAFGLNYEQYF	TGTGCCAGCAGCTTAGCGTTTGGGCTTAACTACGAGCAGTACTTC	TRBV7-9	.	TRBJ2-7	.
CASSQGGTAEQYF	TGCGCCAGCAGCCAAGGGGGGACAGCCGAGCAGTACTTC	TRBV4-1	.	TRBJ2-7	TRBD1
CASSLGGSSYNEQFF	TGTGCCAGCAGTTTAGGGGGCAGCTCCTACAATGAGCAGTTCTTC	TRBV5-6	.	TRBJ2-1	TRBD1
CASSQPYGTSGRRQQFF	TGTGCCAGCAGCCAACCCTACGGGACTAGCGGGAGACGGCAGCAGTTCTTC	TRBV14	.	TRBJ2-1	TRBD2
CAWVSGGAHQYF	TGTGCCTGGGTTAGCGGGGGGGCCCACCAGTACTTC	TRBV30	.	TRBJ2-5	TRBD2
CASTSGGRQPQHF	TGTGCCAGTACCTCAGGGGGCAGGCAGCCCCAGCATTTT	TRBV19	.	TRBJ1-5	TRBD1
CASSYGGTHNEQFF	TGTGCCAGCAGTTACGGCGGGACGCACAATGAGCAGTTCTTC	TRBV6-5	.	TRBJ2-1	.
CASSVYRVGNTEAFF	TGTGCCAGCAGTGTCTACAGGGTAGGCAACACTGAAGCTTTCTTT	TRBV6-1	few	TRBJ1-1	.
CASIFGGGTEAFF	TGTGCCAGCATTTTCGGAGGGGGAACTGAAGCTTTCTTT	TRBV6-4	.	TRBJ1-1	.
CASSQERTGPYEQYF	TGCGCCAGCAGCCAAGAGCGGACAGGACCGTACGAGCAGTACTTC	TRBV4-1	once	TRBJ2-7	TRBD1
CASSLIRDSYEQYF	TGTGCCAGCAGCCTTATTCGGGACTCCTACGAGCAGTACTTC	TRBV11-2	.	TRBJ2-7	.
CASSIGGDTQYF	TGTGCCAGTAGTATAGGTGGCGATACGCAGTATTTT	TRBV19	.	TRBJ2-3	.
CATSNREGYNEQFF	TGTGCCACCAGCAACCGGGAGGGCTACAATGAGCAGTTCTTC	TRBV15	.	TRBJ2-1	TRBD2
CASSLDLREQYF	TGTGCCAGCAGCTTAGATTTAAGGGAGCAGTACTTC	TRBV11-2	.	TRBJ2-7	.
CASSLDGTVNNEQFF	TGTGCCAGCAGCTTAGATGGGACTGTAAACAATGAGCAGTTCTTC	TRBV7-9	.	TRBJ2-1	.
CASTSTGLADTQYF	TGTGCCAGCACCTCGACAGGGCTCGCGGATACGCAGTATTTT	TRBV7-9	.	TRBJ2-3	TRBD1
CASSSETGFRSPLHF	TGTGCCAGCAGCTCCGAAACAGGGTTCCGCTCACCCCTCCACTTT	TRBV7-6	.	TRBJ1-6	.
CASSLGNLAGDYF	TGTGCCAGCAGCTTGGGGAATCTAGCGGGAGATTACTTC	TRBV7-2	.	TRBJ2-7	TRBD2
CASSPVSGSADTQYF	TGTGCCAGCAGCCCGGTGAGCGGGAGTGCAGATACGCAGTATTTT	TRBV5-6	.	TRBJ2-3	TRBD2
CAWSPTGDNEQFF	TGTGCCTGGAGTCCCACAGGGGACAATGAGCAGTTCTTC	TRBV30	.	TRBJ2-1	TRBD1
CASSLWGLAGPWETQYF	TGTGCCAGCAGCTTGTGGGGACTAGCGGGACCTTGGGAGACCCAGTACTTC	TRBV5-6	once	TRBJ2-5	TRBD2
CASSPPRGDGELFF	TGTGCCAGCAGCCCACCCAGGGGCGACGGGGAGCTGTTTTTT	TRBV7-9	.	TRBJ2-2	.